This TCR beta chain was sequenced in a study of OX40 agonist ivuxolimab in advanced cancers. CDR3 length: 14 amino acids. CDR1 and CDR2 from the germline V gene are SGHTA and FQGNSA. Trimming at V came to 5 bases and at J to 8 bases, leaving 7 bases not matched to a gene. Assay used: immunoSEQ multiplex PCR; TCRdb lists only in-frame clones, some missing. The repertoire holds over 30,000 clones, with roughly 82% as singletons. Sequences were derived from CD4+ or CD8+ T cells sorted from blood, sampled in a trial of the OX40 agonist ivuxolimab. J is TRBJ2-2 and V is TRBV7-2; 8 bases align to TRBD2. The receptor was derived from an adult with an advanced solid tumor such as melanoma, head and neck, liver or kidney cancer. CDR3 coding DNA: TGTGCCAGCAGCCCGTTAGCGGGAAAGGGGGAGCTGTTTTTT. This sequence encodes CASSPLAGKGELFF.